The source of this TCR beta chain is a study of blood T cells in healthy people across ages. Findings of the study overall: Possibly, changes in expanded clonotypes were confounded because donor CMV status was unknown.

CDR1 is DFQATT, CDR2 SNEGSKA, per germline (reference sequence). V gave up 6 bases and J gave up 4 bases, with 21 bases separating them. The CDR3 loop spans 15 amino acids. A second about 7 to 11 cycle PCR used barcoded and J-beta primers. Each cDNA molecule was tagged by a template-switch adaptor that had 12 random nucleotides. TCRdb reprocessed the 5' RACE reads via MiXCR and lists one record per CDR3 protein. The sample contains approximately 1.5 million distinct CDR3 sequences, about 32% of which appear only once. On this clonotype itself: What it binds is unknown.

The clonotype comes from a woman in her twenties or thirties in good health. The chain carries TRBV20-1 and TRBJ2-5; D is tentatively TRBD1 or TRBD2 (6 bases each). Sequencing was done on a sample of blood. The CDR3 region is CSAKGGHRIRETQYF. In DNA form, the CDR3 reads TGCAGTGCCAAGGGGGGACACCGGATAAGAGAGACCCAGTACTTC.